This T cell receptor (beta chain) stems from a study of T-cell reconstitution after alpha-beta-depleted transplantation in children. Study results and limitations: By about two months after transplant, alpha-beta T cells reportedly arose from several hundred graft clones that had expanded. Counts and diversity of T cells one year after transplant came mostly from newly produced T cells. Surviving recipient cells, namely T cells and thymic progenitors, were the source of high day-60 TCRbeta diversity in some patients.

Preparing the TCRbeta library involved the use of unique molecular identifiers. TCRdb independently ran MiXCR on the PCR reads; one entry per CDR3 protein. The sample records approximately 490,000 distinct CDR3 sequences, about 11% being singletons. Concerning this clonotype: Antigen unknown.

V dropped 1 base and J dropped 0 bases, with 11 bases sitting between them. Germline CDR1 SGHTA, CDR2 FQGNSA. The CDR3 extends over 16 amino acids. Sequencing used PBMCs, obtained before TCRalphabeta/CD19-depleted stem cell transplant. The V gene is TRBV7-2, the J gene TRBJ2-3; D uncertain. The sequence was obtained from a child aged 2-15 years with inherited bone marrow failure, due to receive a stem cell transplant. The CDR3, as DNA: TGTGCCAGCAGCTTAGGGCTAGGTGGTAGCACAGATACGCAGTATTTT. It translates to CASSLGLGGSTDTQYF.